This section outlines one T cell receptor beta chain sequence together with its context. Single viable CD3+CD4+CD8-CD45RO+ cells were sorted as the memory CD4+ T cells. The data are from a study of memory CD4+ T cells and cytomegalovirus serostatus. Study in general: Of the healthy Belgian adults, several were CMV seropositive and 24 seronegative.

The CDR3 loop spans 15 amino acids. Germline values: CDR1 SGHTS, CDR2 YDEGEE. V gave up 4 bases and J gave up 3 bases; unmatched junction bases: 5. TCRdb's copy holds only in-frame clones and misses some; the assay was immunoSEQ multiplex PCR. The sample has about 67,000 clones, about three quarters seen once; the top ten hold roughly 4.4%. Sequenced sample: memory CD4+ T cells from blood. The chain links TRBV5-8 to TRBJ1-2, with 11 bases aligning to TRBD1. The origin of this receptor is an adult in good health and CMV-seropositive. The CDR3, as DNA: TGTGCCAGCAGCCCCGGGACAGGGGGGCACTATGGCTACACCTTC. This gives the protein CASSPGTGGHYGYTF.